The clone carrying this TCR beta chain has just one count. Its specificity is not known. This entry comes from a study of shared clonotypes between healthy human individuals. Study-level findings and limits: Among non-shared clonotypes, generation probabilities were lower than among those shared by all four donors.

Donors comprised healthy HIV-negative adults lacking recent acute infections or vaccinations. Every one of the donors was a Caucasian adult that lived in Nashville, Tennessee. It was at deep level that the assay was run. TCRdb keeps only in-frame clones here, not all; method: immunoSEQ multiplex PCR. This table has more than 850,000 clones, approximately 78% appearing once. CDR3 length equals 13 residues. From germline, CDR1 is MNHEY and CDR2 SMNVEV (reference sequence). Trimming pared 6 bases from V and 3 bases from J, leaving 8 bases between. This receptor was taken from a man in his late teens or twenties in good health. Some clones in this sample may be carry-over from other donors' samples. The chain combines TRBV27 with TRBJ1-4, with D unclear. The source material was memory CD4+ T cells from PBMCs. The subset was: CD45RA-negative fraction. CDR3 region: CASRGGSNEKLFF. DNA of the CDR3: TGTGCCAGCAGGGGCGGATCTAATGAAAAACTGTTTTTT.